The 31 T cell receptor beta chains in this list originate from one sample, sequenced in a study of cytomegalovirus exposure and HLA in healthy donors (dated by TCRdb to about 2017). Library method: the immunoSEQ multiplex PCR assay. For the multiplex PCR, a mixture combining 60 forward primers for TCR Vbeta segments and 13 reverse primers for TCR Jbeta segments was used. The table comes from immuneACCESS by way of TCRdb, which keeps in-frame sequences with V and J called. Part of the clones is missing from these tables; in studies checked, under half for an unresolved V gene and the rest for unknown reasons. Counted in this sample were fewer than 250,000 clones; roughly 82% of them appeared once. Jointly, the top ten make up about 6.4% of the sample. The sequenced sample was PBMCs. These receptors were obtained from a middle-aged man in good health and CMV-seropositive.

This rearrangement joins TRBV7-8 to TRBJ1-4; 10 nucleotides align to TRBD1. CDR3 length equals 15 residues. V lost 5 bases, J lost 8 bases, and 8 bases stayed unmatched. CDR1 and CDR2 from the germline V gene are SGHVS and FQNEAQ. This CDR3 is CASSPRDRGGEKLFF. The CDR3 nucleotides read TGTGCCAGCAGCCCACGGGACAGGGGAGGGGAAAAACTGTTTTTT.

The V and J genes are TRBV19 and TRBJ1-3; D call uncertain. The germline CDR1 and CDR2 sequences are LNHDA and SQIVND (reference sequence). V was trimmed by 7 bases and J by 3 bases, leaving 7 bases between them. This CDR3 has 12 amino acids. CDR3 region: CASTSIGNTIYF. The CDR3 DNA follows: TGTGCCAGTACGAGCATTGGAAACACCATATATTTT.

The V and J genes are TRBV28 and TRBJ2-7; 8 positions agree with TRBD2. The CDR3 runs 14 residues. Germline V gene lookup returns CDR1 MDHEN and CDR2 SYDVKM. Germline trimming cut 6 bases from V and 4 bases from J; bases unmatched to any gene: 8. The CDR3 sequence is CASSGGRSPYEQYV. CDR3 bases: TGTGCCAGCAGCGGCGGGAGGTCGCCGTACGAGCAGTACGTC.

J is TRBJ2-7 and V is TRBV2; TRBD2 agrees at 15 bases. This CDR3 has 14 residues. The V and J ends lost 6 bases and 6 bases, in that order; junction bases with no gene match: 3. Germline CDR1 SNHLY, CDR2 FYNNEI. Here the CDR3 reads CASRGLAGGGEQYF. The CDR3 nucleotides read TGTGCCAGCAGGGGACTAGCGGGAGGCGGCGAGCAGTACTTC.

As regards this clone: The same CDR3 can be traced to other DNA sequences in this sample. The chain uses TRBV27 and TRBJ1-5; D is ambiguous. The CDR3 spans 13 residues. V gave up 5 bases and J gave up 1 base, with 6 bases separating them. Germline V CDR1 and CDR2: MNHEY, SMNVEV (reference sequence). The CDR3: CASSLGSNQPQHF. As DNA, the CDR3 is TGTGCCAGCAGTCTTGGCAGCAATCAGCCCCAGCATTTT.

This clone was counted a single time. V gene TRBV13 combines with J gene TRBJ2-1, with D tentatively TRBD2 (6 bases). Deletions cut 3 bases from V and 7 bases from J, with 16 bases between. CDR3 length: 15 residues. Germline values: CDR1 PRHDT, CDR2 FYEKMQ (reference sequence). This CDR3 reads CASSLRRTMGNEQFF. Here the CDR3 DNA reads TGTGCCAGCAGCTTGCGACGGACTATGGGAAATGAGCAGTTCTTC.

The chain employs TRBV7-9 and TRBJ1-5; 7 nucleotides match TRBD1. CDR1 and CDR2 (germline): SEHNR, FQNEAQ (reference sequence). J was trimmed by 2 bases and V by 2 bases; bases with no gene match: 6. The CDR3 is 16 amino acids. The CDR3 sequence: CASSLTGAGGNQPQHF. CDR3 bases: TGTGCCAGCAGCTTAACAGGGGCTGGGGGCAATCAGCCCCAGCATTTT.

The chain combines TRBV6-6 with TRBJ2-3; weak D call: TRBD2 (6 bases). The germline V gene has CDR1 MNHNY and CDR2 SVGAGI (reference sequence). Trimming pared 4 bases from V and 0 bases from J, leaving 8 bases between. This CDR3 has 14 residues. CDR3 residues: CASSWSGSTDTQYF. CDR3 coding DNA: TGTGCCAGCAGTTGGAGCGGGAGCACAGATACGCAGTATTTT.

The J gene is TRBJ2-3, the V gene TRBV15, with 9 bases identical to TRBD1. This CDR3 is built from 17 residues. V lost 5 bases and J lost 3; bases outside the gene matches: 12. Germline assignment: CDR1 LNHNV and CDR2 YYDKDF (reference sequence). CDR3: CATSLDRQGGFTDTQYF. Written as DNA, the CDR3 is TGTGCCACCAGCTTAGACCGACAGGGGGGCTTTACAGATACGCAGTATTTT.

This clone turned up a few times. V is TRBV6-6 and J is TRBJ2-5; the D gene is possibly TRBD1 (6 bases). This CDR3 region has 16 residues. Trimming shortened V by 6 bases and J by 4 bases, and 21 bases separated the two germline ends. Germline V lookup: CDR1 MNHNY, CDR2 SVGAGI (reference sequence). CDR3: CASSPGPGEVGETQYF. In DNA, the CDR3 is TGTGCCAGCAGCCCTGGTCCAGGGGAAGTGGGAGAGACCCAGTACTTC.

A few counts support this clone. The chain uses TRBV4-1 and TRBJ1-2, with TRBD1 matching 7 bases. This CDR3 contains 16 residues. Germline CDR1 reads MGHRA; CDR2 reads YSYEKL. V lost 0 bases, J lost 7 bases, and 11 bases stayed unmatched. The CDR3 DNA sequence: TGCGCCAGCAGCCAAGACGAGACAGGGTCTATGGGTGGCTACACCTTC. Amino acid sequence: CASSQDETGSMGGYTF.

V is TRBV6-5 and J is TRBJ2-5, with 7 bases fitting TRBD2. The CDR3 is 13 residues long. With V trimmed by 2 bases and J by 5 bases, 2 bases remained unmatched. The germline gives CDR1 MNHEY, CDR2 SVGAGI. The CDR3 here is CASSYGGDETQYF. The DNA of the CDR3 is TGTGCCAGCAGTTACGGGGGGGACGAGACCCAGTACTTC.

This chain connects TRBV7-9 to TRBJ1-2; TRBD1 agrees at 8 bases. CDR1 SEHNR and CDR2 FQNEAQ come from the germline V gene (reference sequence). Germline trimming cut 0 bases from V and 8 bases from J; bases unmatched to any gene: 11. This CDR3 has 16 amino acids. The CDR3 coding sequence is TGTGCCAGCAGCTTAGCCAGGGGACAGGCCCTGGAAGGCTACACCTTC. Translation gives CASSLARGQALEGYTF. Variable domain in full (rest from reference TRBV7-9 and TRBJ1-2): DTGVSQNPRHKITKRGQNVTFRCDPISEHNRLYWYRQTLGQGPEFLTYFQNEAQLEKSRLLSDRFSAERPKGSFSTLEIQRTEQGDSAMYLCASSLARGQALEGYTFGSGTRLTVV.

J is TRBJ2-1 and V is TRBV2; 8 bases align to TRBD2. The CDR3 has 18 residues. V was pared by 5 bases and J by 3 bases, with 15 bases of the junction left unmatched. Looked up from germline, CDR1 is SNHLY and CDR2 is FYNNEI. CDR3 in amino acids: CASSSSTTSGRSYNEQFF. CDR3 DNA: TGTGCCAGCAGTTCTTCCACGACGAGCGGGAGAAGCTACAATGAGCAGTTCTTC.

The chain combines TRBV27 with TRBJ1-1, with D perhaps TRBD1 (5 bases). The V gene's germline CDR1 is MNHEY and CDR2 SMNVEV (reference sequence). V lost 5 bases to trimming and J lost 1 base, with 17 bases between them. The CDR3 has 16 amino acids. The DNA for the CDR3 is TGTGCCAGCAGTAGAATACTCAGGGCGTGGAACACTGAAGCTTTCTTT. Protein: CASSRILRAWNTEAFF.

The table lists this clone with a count of one. This chain uses TRBV27 with TRBJ2-1; 7 bases fit TRBD1. Germline V gene sequence: CDR1 MNHEY, CDR2 SMNVEV (reference sequence). The J segment lost 2 bases and the V segment lost 5 bases, leaving 9 bases of the junction unmatched. This CDR3 has 16 residues. In DNA, the CDR3 is TGTGCCAGCAGTCCGCGGACAGGCAGGCCCTACAATGAGCAGTTCTTC. It translates to CASSPRTGRPYNEQFF.

The J gene is TRBJ1-4, the V gene TRBV30, with D unclear. The germline V and J ends were trimmed by 0 bases and 0 bases, with 14 bases remaining between them. The CDR3 has 17 residues. Germline CDR1 reads GTSNPN; CDR2 reads SVGIG (reference sequence). Here the CDR3 DNA reads TGTGCCTGGAGTGTACGCAGGCCCCGAACAACTAATGAAAAACTGTTTTTT. This encodes CAWSVRRPRTTNEKLFF.

J is TRBJ2-3 and V is TRBV2, with TRBD2 identical over 8 bases. After removal of 3 bases from V and 6 bases from J, the junction contained 8 bases not matched to a gene. Germline CDR1 and CDR2: SNHLY and FYNNEI. This CDR3 has 15 residues. CDR3 protein: CASSEASGSGDTQYF. The CDR3 DNA follows: TGTGCCAGCAGTGAGGCAAGCGGGAGTGGCGATACGCAGTATTTT.

V and J are TRBV10-1 and TRBJ1-1, with D unclear. The CDR3 extends over 14 amino acids. From germline, CDR1 is WNHNN and CDR2 SYGVQD (reference sequence). V was pared by 3 bases and J by 9 bases, with 17 bases between. The CDR3 spells CASSETGKAVKAFF. CDR3 sequence (DNA): TGCGCCAGCAGTGAAACGGGCAAAGCGGTGAAAGCTTTCTTT.

As to this clone: Other DNA sequences within the sample encode an identical CDR3. This chain uses TRBV5-1 with TRBJ2-3; 8 bases align to TRBD2. Germline-derived CDR1 and CDR2 are SGHRS and YFSETQ. The CDR3 is 14 residues long. V lost 2 bases to trimming and J lost 2 bases; unmatched junction nucleotides: 1. The CDR3 DNA is TGCGCCAGCAGCTTACTAGCGGACACAGATACGCAGTATTTT. Amino acids: CASSLLADTDTQYF.

The chain recombines TRBV5-8 with TRBJ1-1; D call uncertain. Trimming left V 4 bases short and J 3 bases short, with 16 bases between. CDR1 is SGHTS, CDR2 YDEGEE, per germline. This CDR3 is 15 amino acids long. The CDR3 sequence: CASSAKRSLDTEAFF. DNA for the CDR3: TGTGCCAGCAGCGCGAAGAGGTCCCTGGACACTGAAGCTTTCTTT.

The V gene is TRBV5-6, the J gene TRBJ1-1; the D gene is possibly TRBD1 (5 bases). The V and J ends lost 4 bases and 5 bases respectively, with 18 bases between them. The V gene's germline CDR1 is SGHDT and CDR2 YYEEEE. The CDR3 is 15 residues long. CDR3 in amino acids: CASSLGYGGGTEAFF. The CDR3 DNA follows: TGTGCCAGCAGCCTGGGGTACGGGGGTGGGACTGAAGCTTTCTTT.

V and J are TRBV2 and TRBJ2-1; the D gene is possibly TRBD1 (5 bases). The CDR3 is made up of 15 amino acids. V lost 2 bases, J lost 1 base, and 9 bases lay in between. Germline loops: CDR1 SNHLY, CDR2 FYNNEI. The DNA of the CDR3 is TGTGCCAGCAGTGAAATGTCAGGGTCCTACAATGAGCAGTTCTTC. Translated: CASSEMSGSYNEQFF.

The rearrangement joins TRBV27 to TRBJ1-5; perhaps TRBD1 as D (6 bases). V lost 2 bases, J lost 4 bases, and 12 bases lay in between. The CDR3 has 15 amino acids. Germline V gene lookup returns CDR1 MNHEY and CDR2 SMNVEV (reference sequence). The CDR3 coding sequence is TGTGCCAGCAGTTTAGAACCCCAGGGGAATCAGCCCCAGCATTTT. Protein sequence: CASSLEPQGNQPQHF.

V gene TRBV5-1 combines with J gene TRBJ2-1, with TRBD2 matching over 11 bases. The CDR3 runs 16 residues. The germline gives CDR1 SGHRS, CDR2 YFSETQ. Trimming took 1 base from V and 4 from J; bases not matched to a gene: 4. Here the CDR3 reads CASSLPGLADYNEQFF. The CDR3 region has the DNA TGCGCCAGCAGCTTGCCGGGACTAGCGGATTACAATGAGCAGTTCTTC. Filled out from reference TRBV5-1 and TRBJ2-1, the complete variable domain reads KAGVTQTPRYLIKTRGQQVTLSCSPISGHRSVSWYQQTPGQGLQFLFEYFSETQRNKGNFPGRFSGRQFSNSRSEMNVSTLELGDSALYLCASSLPGLADYNEQFFGPGTRLTVL.

The chain employs TRBV28 and TRBJ2-1, with 10 bases lining up with TRBD2. The germline CDR1 and CDR2 sequences are MDHEN and SYDVKM. V trimming: 4 bases; J trimming: 10 bases; junction bases outside the gene matches: 4. This CDR3 is 13 amino acids long. In DNA, the CDR3 is TGTGCCAGCAGTTCCGGACTAGCGGCGGAGCAGTTCTTC. This sequence encodes CASSSGLAAEQFF.

J is TRBJ2-3 and V is TRBV4-1; 14 bases align to TRBD2. The CDR3 sequence is 21 residues long. Per the germline V gene, CDR1 is MGHRA and CDR2 is YSYEKL. Trimming removed 0 bases from V and 1 base from J; junction bases left unmatched: 12. The CDR3 DNA reads TGCGCCAGCAGCCAAGAGGGGAGGGGGACTAGCGGGAGAGGGGGCACAGATACGCAGTATTTT. It codes for CASSQEGRGTSGRGGTDTQYF.

J is TRBJ2-2 and V is TRBV5-1, with a possible D match to TRBD2 (5 bases). V was clipped by 9 bases and J by 2 bases, with 14 bases between them. CDR3 length equals 14 residues. Germline CDR1 SGHRS, CDR2 YFSETQ. The CDR3 region is CATRRQDNTGELFF. The DNA of the CDR3 is TGCGCCACCCGGAGGCAGGATAACACCGGGGAGCTGTTTTTT.

This clone came up a few times. The chain is built from TRBV4-1 and TRBJ2-1, with D perhaps matching TRBD1 (6 bases). This CDR3 is built from 14 residues. V gave up 4 bases and J gave up 4 bases, with 11 bases separating them. Looked up from germline, CDR1 is MGHRA and CDR2 is YSYEKL. CDR3 in amino acids: CASSLMDSYNEQFF. DNA of the CDR3: TGCGCCAGCAGCCTGATGGACAGTTACAATGAGCAGTTCTTC.

This clone was recorded only once. V usage is TRBV5-1 and J usage is TRBJ2-3; possibly TRBD2 for D (6 bases). There are 15 residues in the CDR3. V dropped 4 bases and J dropped 1 base, with 13 bases sitting between them. In germline, CDR1 is SGHRS, CDR2 YFSETQ. In DNA, the CDR3 is TGCGCCAGCAGCGGCGGGACGAGGGGCACAGATACGCAGTATTTT. Protein product: CASSGGTRGTDTQYF.

This clone was seen a single time. The rearrangement joins TRBV7-3 to TRBJ2-1; 12 bases are shared with TRBD1. CDR3 length equals 15 residues. Germline V gene sequence: CDR1 SGHTA, CDR2 FQGTGA. J lost 3 bases, V lost 4 bases, and 1 base had no gene match. CDR3 coding DNA: TGTGCCAGCAGCTGGGACAGGGGGCTCTACAATGAGCAGTTCTTC. It yields the protein CASSWDRGLYNEQFF. Filled out from reference TRBV7-3 and TRBJ2-1, the complete variable domain reads GAGVSQTPSNKVTEKGKYVELRCDPISGHTALYWYRQSLGQGPEFLIYFQGTGAADDSGLPNDRFFAVRPEGSVSTLKIQRTERGDSAVYLCASSWDRGLYNEQFFGPGTRLTVL.